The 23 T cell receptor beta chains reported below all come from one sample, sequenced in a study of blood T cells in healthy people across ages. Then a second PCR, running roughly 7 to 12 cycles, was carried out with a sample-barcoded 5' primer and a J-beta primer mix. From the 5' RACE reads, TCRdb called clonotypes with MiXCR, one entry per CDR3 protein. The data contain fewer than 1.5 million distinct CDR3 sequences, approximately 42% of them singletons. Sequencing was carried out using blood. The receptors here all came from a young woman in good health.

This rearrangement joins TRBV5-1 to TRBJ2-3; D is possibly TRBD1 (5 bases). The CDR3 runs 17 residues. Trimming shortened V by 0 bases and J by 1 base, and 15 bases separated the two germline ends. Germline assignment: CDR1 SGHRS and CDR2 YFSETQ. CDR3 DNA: TGCGCCAGCAGCTTGGAGGGTCAGGGTACCGGCACAGATACGCAGTATTTT. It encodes CASSLEGQGTGTDTQYF.

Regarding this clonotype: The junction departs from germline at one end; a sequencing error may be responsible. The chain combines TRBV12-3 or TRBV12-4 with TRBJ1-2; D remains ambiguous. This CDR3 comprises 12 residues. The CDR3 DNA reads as TGTGCCAGCAGGTCGGACGGCTATGCCTACACCTTC. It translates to CASRSDGYAYTF.

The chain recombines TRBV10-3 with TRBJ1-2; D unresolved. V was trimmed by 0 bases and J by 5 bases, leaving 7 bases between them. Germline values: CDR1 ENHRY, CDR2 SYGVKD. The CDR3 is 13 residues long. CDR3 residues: CAISESTDYGYTF. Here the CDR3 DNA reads TGTGCCATCAGTGAGTCGACGGATTATGGCTACACCTTC.

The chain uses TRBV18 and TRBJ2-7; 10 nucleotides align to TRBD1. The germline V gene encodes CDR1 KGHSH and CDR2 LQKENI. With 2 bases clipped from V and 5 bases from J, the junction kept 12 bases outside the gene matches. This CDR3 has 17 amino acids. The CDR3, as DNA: TGTGCCAGCTCACCAGGTTATCCCGGGACAGGGGTCAACGAGCAGTACTTC. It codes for CASSPGYPGTGVNEQYF.

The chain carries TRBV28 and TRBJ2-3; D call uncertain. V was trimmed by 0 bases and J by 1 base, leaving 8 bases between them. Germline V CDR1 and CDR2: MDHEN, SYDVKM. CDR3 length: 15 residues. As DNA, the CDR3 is TGTGCCAGCAGTTTATGGCAGTCGGGCACAGATACGCAGTATTTT. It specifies CASSLWQSGTDTQYF.

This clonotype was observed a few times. The CDR3 is CSARDEGRPFSYEQYF. In DNA, the CDR3 is TGCAGTGCTAGAGATGAAGGGAGGCCCTTCTCCTACGAGCAGTACTTC. The rearrangement links TRBV20-1 to TRBJ2-7; tentatively, D is TRBD2 (6 bases). CDR1 is DFQATT, CDR2 SNEGSKA, per germline (reference sequence). The V gene lost 0 bases and the J gene lost 0 bases, with 15 bases spanning the gap. This CDR3 is built from 16 residues.

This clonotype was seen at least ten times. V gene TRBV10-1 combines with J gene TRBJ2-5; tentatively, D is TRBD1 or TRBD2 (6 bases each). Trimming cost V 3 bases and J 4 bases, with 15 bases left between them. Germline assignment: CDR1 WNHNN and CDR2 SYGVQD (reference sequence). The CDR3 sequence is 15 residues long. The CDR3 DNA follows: TGCGCCAGCAGTGATCCCAGGGGAGGAGGAGAGACCCAGTACTTC. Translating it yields CASSDPRGGGETQYF.

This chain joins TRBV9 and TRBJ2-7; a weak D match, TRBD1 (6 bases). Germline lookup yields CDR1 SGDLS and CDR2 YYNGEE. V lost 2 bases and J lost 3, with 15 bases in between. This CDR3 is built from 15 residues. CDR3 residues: CASSVGAQGYYEQYF. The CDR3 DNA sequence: TGTGCCAGCAGCGTGGGGGCGCAGGGTTACTACGAGCAGTACTTC.

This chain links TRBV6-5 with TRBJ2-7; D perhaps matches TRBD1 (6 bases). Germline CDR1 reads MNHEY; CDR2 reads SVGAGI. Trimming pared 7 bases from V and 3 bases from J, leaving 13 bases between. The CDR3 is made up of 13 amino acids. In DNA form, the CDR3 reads TGTGCCAGCATAGGGGGTAGTTACTACGAGCAGTACTTC. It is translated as CASIGGSYYEQYF.

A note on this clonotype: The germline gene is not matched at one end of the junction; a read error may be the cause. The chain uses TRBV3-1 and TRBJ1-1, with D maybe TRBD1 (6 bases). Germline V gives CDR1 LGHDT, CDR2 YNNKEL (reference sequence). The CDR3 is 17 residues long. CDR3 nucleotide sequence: TGCGCCAGCAGCCAAACAACGGCGGGGGGGGCTCGGACTGAAGCTTTCTTT. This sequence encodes CASSQTTAGGARTEAFF.

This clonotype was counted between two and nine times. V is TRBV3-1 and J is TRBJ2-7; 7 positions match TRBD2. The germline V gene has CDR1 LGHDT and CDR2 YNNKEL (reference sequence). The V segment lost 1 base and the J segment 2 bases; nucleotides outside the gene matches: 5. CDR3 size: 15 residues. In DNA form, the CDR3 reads TGTGCCAGCAGCCAAGCCAACGCGGGGGCCTACGAGCAGTACTTC. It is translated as CASSQANAGAYEQYF.

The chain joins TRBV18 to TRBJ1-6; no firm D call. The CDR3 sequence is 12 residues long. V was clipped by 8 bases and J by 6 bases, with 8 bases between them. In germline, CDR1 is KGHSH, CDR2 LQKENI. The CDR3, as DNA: TGTGCCAGCGCACGGGTTAATTCACCCCTCCACTTT. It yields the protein CASARVNSPLHF.

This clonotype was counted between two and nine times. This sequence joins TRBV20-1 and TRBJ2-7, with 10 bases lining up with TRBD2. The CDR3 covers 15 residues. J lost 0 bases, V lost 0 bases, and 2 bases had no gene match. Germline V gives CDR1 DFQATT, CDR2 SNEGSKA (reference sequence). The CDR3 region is CSARDASGSSYEQYF. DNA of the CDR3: TGCAGTGCTAGAGATGCTAGCGGGAGCTCCTACGAGCAGTACTTC.

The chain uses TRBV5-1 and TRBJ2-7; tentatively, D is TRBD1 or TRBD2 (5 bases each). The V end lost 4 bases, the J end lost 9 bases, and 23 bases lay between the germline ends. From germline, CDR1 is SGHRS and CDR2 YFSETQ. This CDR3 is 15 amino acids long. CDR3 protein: CASSATGAGSEVQYF. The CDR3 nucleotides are TGCGCCAGCAGCGCAACCGGGGCAGGGTCAGAAGTGCAGTACTTC.

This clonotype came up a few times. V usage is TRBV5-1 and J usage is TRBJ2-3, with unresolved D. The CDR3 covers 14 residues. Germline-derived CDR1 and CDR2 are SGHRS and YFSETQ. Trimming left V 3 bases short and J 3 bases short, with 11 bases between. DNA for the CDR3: TGCGCCAGCAGCTCTGGAAGCCTTACAGATACGCAGTATTTT. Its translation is CASSSGSLTDTQYF. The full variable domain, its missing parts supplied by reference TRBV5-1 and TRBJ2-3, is KAGVTQTPRYLIKTRGQQVTLSCSPISGHRSVSWYQQTPGQGLQFLFEYFSETQRNKGNFPGRFSGRQFSNSRSEMNVSTLELGDSALYLCASSSGSLTDTQYFGPGTRLTVL.

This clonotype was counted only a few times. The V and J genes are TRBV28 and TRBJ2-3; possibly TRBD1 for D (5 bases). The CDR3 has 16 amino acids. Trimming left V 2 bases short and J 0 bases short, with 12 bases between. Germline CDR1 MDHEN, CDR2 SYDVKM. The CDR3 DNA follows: TGTGCCAGCAGTTTAACCGCGACAGTTAGCACAGATACGCAGTATTTT. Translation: CASSLTATVSTDTQYF.

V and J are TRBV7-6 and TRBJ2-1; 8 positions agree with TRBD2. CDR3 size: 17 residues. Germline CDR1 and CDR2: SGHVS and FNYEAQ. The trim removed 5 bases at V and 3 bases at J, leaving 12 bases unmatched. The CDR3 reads CASSLYFSGIGYNEQFF. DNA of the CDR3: TGTGCCAGCAGCCTATACTTTAGCGGGATCGGCTACAATGAGCAGTTCTTC.

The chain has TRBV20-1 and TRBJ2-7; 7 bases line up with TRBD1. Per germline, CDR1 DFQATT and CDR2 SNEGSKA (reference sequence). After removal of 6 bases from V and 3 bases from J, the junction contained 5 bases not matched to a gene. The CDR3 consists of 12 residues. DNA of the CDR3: TGCAGTGCGATTGACAGGGTCTACGAGCAGTACTTC. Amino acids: CSAIDRVYEQYF.

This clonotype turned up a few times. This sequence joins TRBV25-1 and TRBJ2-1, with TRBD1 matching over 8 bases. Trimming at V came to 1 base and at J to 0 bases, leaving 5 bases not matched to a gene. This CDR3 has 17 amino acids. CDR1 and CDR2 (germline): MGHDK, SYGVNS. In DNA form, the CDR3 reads TGTGCCAGCAGTGAATCAGTCGGGACAGGCTCCTACAATGAGCAGTTCTTC. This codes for CASSESVGTGSYNEQFF.

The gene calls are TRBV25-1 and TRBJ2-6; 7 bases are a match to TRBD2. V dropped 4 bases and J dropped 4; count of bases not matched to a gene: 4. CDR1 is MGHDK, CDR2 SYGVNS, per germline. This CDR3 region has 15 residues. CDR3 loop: CASSGGSSGANVLTF. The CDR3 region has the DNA TGTGCCAGCAGTGGCGGGAGCTCAGGGGCCAACGTCCTGACTTTC.

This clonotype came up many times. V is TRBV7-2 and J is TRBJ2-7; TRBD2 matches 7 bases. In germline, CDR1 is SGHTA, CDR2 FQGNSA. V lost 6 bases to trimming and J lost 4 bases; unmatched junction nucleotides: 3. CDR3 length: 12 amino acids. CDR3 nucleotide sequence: TGTGCCAGCAGGGGGGGGAGTTACGAGCAGTACTTC. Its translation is CASRGGSYEQYF.

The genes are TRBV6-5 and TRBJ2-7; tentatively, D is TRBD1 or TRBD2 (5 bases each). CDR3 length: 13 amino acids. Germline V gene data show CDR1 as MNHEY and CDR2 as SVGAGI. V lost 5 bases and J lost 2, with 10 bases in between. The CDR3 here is CASSKGRTYEQYF. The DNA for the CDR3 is TGTGCCAGCAGTAAGGGACGAACCTACGAGCAGTACTTC.

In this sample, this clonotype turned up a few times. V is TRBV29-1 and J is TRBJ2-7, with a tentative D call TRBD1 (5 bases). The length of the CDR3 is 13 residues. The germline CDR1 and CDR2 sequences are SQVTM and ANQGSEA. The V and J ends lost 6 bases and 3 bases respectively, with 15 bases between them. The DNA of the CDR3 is TGCAGCGTGAAGACCCTAGGGGACTACGAGCAGTACTTC. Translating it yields CSVKTLGDYEQYF.